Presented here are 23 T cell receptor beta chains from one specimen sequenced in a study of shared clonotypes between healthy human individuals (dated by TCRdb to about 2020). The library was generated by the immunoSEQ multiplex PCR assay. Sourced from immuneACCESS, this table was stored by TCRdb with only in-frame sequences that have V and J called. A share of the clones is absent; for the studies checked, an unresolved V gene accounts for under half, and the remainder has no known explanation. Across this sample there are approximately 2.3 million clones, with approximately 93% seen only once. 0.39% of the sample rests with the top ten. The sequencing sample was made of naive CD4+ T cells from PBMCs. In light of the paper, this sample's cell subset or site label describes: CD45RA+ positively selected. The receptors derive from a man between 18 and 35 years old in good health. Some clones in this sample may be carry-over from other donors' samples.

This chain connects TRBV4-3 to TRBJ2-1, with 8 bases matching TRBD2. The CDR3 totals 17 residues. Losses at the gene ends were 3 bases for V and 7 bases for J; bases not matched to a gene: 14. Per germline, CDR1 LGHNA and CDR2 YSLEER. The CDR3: CASSHLWVGTSENEQFF. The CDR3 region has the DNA TGCGCCAGCAGCCATCTCTGGGTTGGGACTAGTGAGAATGAGCAGTTCTTC.

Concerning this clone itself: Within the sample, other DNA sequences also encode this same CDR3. In DNA, the CDR3 is TGCGCCAGCAGCTTAGGGGACAGGGGGCGGGAGCAGTACTTC. It translates to CASSLGDRGREQYF. The chain joins TRBV5-1 to TRBJ2-7, with 12 nucleotides matching TRBD1. The CDR3 totals 14 residues. The V gene end was trimmed by 2 bases and the J gene end by 7 bases; junction bases not matched to a gene: 4. Per the germline V gene, CDR1 is SGHRS and CDR2 is YFSETQ. The complete variable domain, with remaining parts taken from reference TRBV5-1 and TRBJ2-7, reads KAGVTQTPRYLIKTRGQQVTLSCSPISGHRSVSWYQQTPGQGLQFLFEYFSETQRNKGNFPGRFSGRQFSNSRSEMNVSTLELGDSALYLCASSLGDRGREQYFGPGTRLTVT.

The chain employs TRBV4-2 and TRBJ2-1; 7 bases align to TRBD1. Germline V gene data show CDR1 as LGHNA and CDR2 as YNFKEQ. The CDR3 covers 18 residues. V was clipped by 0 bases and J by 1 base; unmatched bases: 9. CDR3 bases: TGTGCCAGCAGCCAAGATAATATCAGGGGGTTTTCCTACAATGAGCAGTTCTTC. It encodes CASSQDNIRGFSYNEQFF.

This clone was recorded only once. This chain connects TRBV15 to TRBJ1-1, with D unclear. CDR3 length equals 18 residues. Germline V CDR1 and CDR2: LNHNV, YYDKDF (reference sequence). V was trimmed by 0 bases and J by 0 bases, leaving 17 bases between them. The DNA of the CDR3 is TGTGCCACCAGCAGAGATTCCCTCTTAAAATTCCTGAACACTGAAGCTTTCTTT. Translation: CATSRDSLLKFLNTEAFF.

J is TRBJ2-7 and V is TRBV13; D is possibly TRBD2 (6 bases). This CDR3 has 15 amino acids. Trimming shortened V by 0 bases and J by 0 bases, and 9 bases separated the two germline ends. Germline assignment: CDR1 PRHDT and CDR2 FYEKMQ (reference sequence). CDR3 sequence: CASSLGGGISYEQYF. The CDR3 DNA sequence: TGTGCCAGCAGCTTAGGGGGCGGGATCTCCTACGAGCAGTACTTC.

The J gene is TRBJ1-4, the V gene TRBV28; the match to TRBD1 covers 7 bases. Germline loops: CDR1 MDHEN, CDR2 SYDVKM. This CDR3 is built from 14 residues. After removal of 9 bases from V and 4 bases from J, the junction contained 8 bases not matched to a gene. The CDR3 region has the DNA TGTGCCAGTTCTAACAGGGGTCTTAATGAAAAACTGTTTTTT. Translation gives CASSNRGLNEKLFF.

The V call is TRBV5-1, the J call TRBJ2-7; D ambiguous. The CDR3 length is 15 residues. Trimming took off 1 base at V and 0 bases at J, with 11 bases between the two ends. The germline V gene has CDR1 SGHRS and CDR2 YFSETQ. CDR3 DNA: TGCGCCAGCAGCTTGACGGCAGGTAGCTCCTACGAGCAGTACTTC. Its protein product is CASSLTAGSSYEQYF.

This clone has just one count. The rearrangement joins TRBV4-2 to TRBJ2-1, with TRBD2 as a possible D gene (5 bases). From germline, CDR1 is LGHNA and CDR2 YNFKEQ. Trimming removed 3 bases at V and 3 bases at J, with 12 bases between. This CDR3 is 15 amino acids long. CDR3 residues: CASSQGQGSYNEQFF. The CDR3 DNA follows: TGTGCCAGCAGCCAGGGCCAAGGGAGCTACAATGAGCAGTTCTTC.

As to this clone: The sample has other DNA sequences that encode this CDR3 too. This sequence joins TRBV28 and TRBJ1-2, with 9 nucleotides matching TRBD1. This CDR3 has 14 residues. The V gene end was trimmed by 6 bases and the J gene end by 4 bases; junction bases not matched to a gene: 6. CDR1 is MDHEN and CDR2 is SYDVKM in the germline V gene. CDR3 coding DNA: TGTGCCAGCAGGAGATCGGGACAGGGCTATGGCTACACCTTC. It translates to CASRRSGQGYGYTF.

CDR3 in amino acids: CASSGRQGSSYEQYF. CDR3 DNA sequence: TGTGCCAGCAGTGGCCGACAGGGGTCATCCTACGAGCAGTACTTC. V and J are TRBV28 and TRBJ2-7; 8 bases are a match to TRBD1. Trimming took 5 bases from V and 1 from J; bases not matched to a gene: 7. Per the germline V gene, CDR1 is MDHEN and CDR2 is SYDVKM. CDR3 length: 15 residues.

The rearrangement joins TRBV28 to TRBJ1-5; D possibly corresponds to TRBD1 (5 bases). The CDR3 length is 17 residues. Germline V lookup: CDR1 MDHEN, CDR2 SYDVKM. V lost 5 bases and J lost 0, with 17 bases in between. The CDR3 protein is CASSPLGQGDSNQPQHF. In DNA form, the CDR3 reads TGTGCCAGCAGTCCCCTCGGGCAGGGTGATAGCAATCAGCCCCAGCATTTT.

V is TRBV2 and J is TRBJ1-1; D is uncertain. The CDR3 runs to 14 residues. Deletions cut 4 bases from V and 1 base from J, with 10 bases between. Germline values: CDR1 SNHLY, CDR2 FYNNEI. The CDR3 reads CASSVLSQNTEAFF. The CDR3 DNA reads TGTGCCAGCAGTGTTCTGAGCCAGAACACTGAAGCTTTCTTT.

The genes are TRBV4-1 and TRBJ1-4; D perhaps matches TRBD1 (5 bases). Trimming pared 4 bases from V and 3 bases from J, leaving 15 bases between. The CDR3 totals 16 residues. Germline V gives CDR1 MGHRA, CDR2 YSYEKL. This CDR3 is CASSPQGVTSNEKLFF. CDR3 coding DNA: TGCGCCAGCAGCCCTCAAGGGGTCACATCTAATGAAAAACTGTTTTTT.

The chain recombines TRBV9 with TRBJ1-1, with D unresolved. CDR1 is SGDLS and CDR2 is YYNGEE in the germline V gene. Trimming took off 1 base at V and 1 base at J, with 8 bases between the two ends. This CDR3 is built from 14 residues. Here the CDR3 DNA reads TGTGCCAGCAGCGTAATTGCAGAGAACACTGAAGCTTTCTTT. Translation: CASSVIAENTEAFF.

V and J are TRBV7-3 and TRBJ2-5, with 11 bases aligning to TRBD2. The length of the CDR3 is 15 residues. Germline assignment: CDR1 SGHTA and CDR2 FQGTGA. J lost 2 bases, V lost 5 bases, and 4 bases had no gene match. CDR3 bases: TGTGCCAGCAGCACCCTAGCGGGAGGTCAAGAGACCCAGTACTTC. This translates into CASSTLAGGQETQYF.

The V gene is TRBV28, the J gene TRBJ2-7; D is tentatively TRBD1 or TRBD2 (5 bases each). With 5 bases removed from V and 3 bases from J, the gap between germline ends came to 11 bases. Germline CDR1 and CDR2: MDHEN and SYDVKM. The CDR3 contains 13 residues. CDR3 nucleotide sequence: TGTGCCAGCAGTCCCGGGACCCACTACGAGCAGTACTTC. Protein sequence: CASSPGTHYEQYF.

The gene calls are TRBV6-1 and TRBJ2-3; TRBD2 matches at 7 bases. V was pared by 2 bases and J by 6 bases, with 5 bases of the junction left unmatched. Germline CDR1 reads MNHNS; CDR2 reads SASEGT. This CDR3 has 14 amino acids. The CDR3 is CASSEHTGGDTQYF. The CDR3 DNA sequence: TGTGCCAGCAGTGAACACACCGGGGGGGATACGCAGTATTTT.

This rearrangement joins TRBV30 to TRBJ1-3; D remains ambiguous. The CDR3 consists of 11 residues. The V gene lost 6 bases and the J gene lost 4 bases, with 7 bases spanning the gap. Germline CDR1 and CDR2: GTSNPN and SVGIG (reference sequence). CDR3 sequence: CACEEGNTIYF. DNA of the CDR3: TGTGCCTGTGAAGAGGGAAACACCATATATTTT.

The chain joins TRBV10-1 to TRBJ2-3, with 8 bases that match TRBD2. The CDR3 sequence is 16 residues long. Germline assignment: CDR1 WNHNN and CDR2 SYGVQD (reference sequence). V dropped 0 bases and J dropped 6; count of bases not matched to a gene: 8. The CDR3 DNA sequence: TGCGCCAGCAGTGAGTCGAGGGGACTAGGATCCGATACGCAGTATTTT. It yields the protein CASSESRGLGSDTQYF.

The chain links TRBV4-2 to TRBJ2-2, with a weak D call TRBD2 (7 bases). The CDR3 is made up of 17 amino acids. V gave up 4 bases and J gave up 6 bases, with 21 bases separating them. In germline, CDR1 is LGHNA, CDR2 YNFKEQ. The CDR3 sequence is CASSLRTAGREAGELFF. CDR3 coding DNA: TGTGCCAGCAGCCTTCGGACAGCGGGGCGAGAGGCCGGGGAGCTGTTTTTT.

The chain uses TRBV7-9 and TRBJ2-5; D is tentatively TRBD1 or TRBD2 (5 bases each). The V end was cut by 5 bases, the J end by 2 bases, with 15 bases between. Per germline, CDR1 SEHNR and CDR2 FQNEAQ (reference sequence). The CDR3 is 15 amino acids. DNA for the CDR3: TGTGCCAGCAGCCAGGGCGGGCGGCCTCAAGAGACCCAGTACTTC. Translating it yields CASSQGGRPQETQYF.

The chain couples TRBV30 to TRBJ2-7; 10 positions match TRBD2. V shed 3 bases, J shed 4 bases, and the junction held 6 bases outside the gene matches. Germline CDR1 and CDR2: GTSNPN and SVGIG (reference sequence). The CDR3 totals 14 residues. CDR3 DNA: TGTGCCTGGAGAATCGTAGCGGGAGGTTACGAGCAGTACTTC. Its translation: CAWRIVAGGYEQYF.

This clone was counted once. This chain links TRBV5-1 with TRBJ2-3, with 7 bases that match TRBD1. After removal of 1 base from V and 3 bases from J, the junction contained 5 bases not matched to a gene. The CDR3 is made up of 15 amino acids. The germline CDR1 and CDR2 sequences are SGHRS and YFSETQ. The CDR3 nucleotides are TGCGCCAGCAGCTTGACCGGGGACAGAACAGATACGCAGTATTTT. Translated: CASSLTGDRTDTQYF. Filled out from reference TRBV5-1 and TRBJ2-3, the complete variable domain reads KAGVTQTPRYLIKTRGQQVTLSCSPISGHRSVSWYQQTPGQGLQFLFEYFSETQRNKGNFPGRFSGRQFSNSRSEMNVSTLELGDSALYLCASSLTGDRTDTQYFGPGTRLTVL.